A selection of T cell receptor beta chains follows, all from one sample in a study of cytomegalovirus exposure and HLA in healthy donors. Libraries were prepared by immunoSEQ multiplex PCR; TCRdb keeps only in-frame clonotypes and omits some of them. In the table there are approximately 210,000 clones, roughly 85% of which are singletons. The sample consisted of PBMCs. These receptors all stem from a male donor in good health and CMV-seronegative. Each CDR3 is given with its conserved first and last residue. Each record gives: V gene, D gene, clone size, J gene, CDR3 DNA, CDR3 protein. A D gene is named only where the DNA matches it firmly. A row's size may be missing; if present it is once, few, many or a size class.

v_gene: TRBV13
d_gene: NA
abundance: NA
j_gene: TRBJ2-7
CDR3nt: TGTGCCAGCAGCTTAGTGGGGCAGGAGAGCTCCTACGAGCAGTACTTC
CDR3aa: CASSLVGQESSYEQYF

v_gene: TRBV5-4
d_gene: TRBD1
abundance: NA
j_gene: TRBJ1-2
CDR3nt: TGTGCCAGCAGCTTGGACAGGGGGCGTTTCGACTACACCTTC
CDR3aa: CASSLDRGRFDYTF

v_gene: TRBV7-6
d_gene: NA
abundance: NA
j_gene: TRBJ2-3
CDR3nt: TGTGCCAGCAGCCCTTCGGCAGATACGCAGTATTTT
CDR3aa: CASSPSADTQYF

v_gene: TRBV28
d_gene: TRBD1
abundance: NA
j_gene: TRBJ1-2
CDR3nt: TGTGCCAGCAGTTCGACAGGGAGGTTCCCCTATGGCTACACCTTC
CDR3aa: CASSSTGRFPYGYTF

v_gene: TRBV20-1
d_gene: NA
abundance: NA
j_gene: TRBJ1-3
CDR3nt: TGCAGTGCTGAACAGGGAAACACCATATATTTT
CDR3aa: CSAEQGNTIYF

v_gene: TRBV25-1
d_gene: NA
abundance: few
j_gene: TRBJ2-1
CDR3nt: TGTGCCAGCAGTAGGAGGGCAGAGCAGTTCTTC
CDR3aa: CASSRRAEQFF

v_gene: TRBV4-1
d_gene: TRBD1
abundance: NA
j_gene: TRBJ1-6
CDR3nt: TGCGCCAGCAGCCAAGGGTGGGGACAGTTCAATTCACCCCTCCACTTT
CDR3aa: CASSQGWGQFNSPLHF

v_gene: TRBV4-3
d_gene: NA
abundance: NA
j_gene: TRBJ1-1
CDR3nt: TGCGCCAGCAGCCCGATGGGGCAGCTGAACACTGAAGCTTTCTTT
CDR3aa: CASSPMGQLNTEAFF

v_gene: TRBV7-2
d_gene: NA
abundance: NA
j_gene: TRBJ2-7
CDR3nt: TGTGCCAGCAGCTTACAACCACTTGTCGGCGAGCAGTACTTC
CDR3aa: CASSLQPLVGEQYF

v_gene: TRBV28
d_gene: TRBD1
abundance: NA
j_gene: TRBJ1-5
CDR3nt: TGTGCCAGCAGTTTACCCCTACGGGAGGGGGCGATGCAGCCCCAGCATTTT
CDR3aa: CASSLPLREGAMQPQHF

v_gene: TRBV28
d_gene: NA
abundance: NA
j_gene: TRBJ1-1
CDR3nt: TGTGCCAGCAGTTTTCGGGGCGGGGGGGCTTTCTTT
CDR3aa: CASSFRGGGAFF

v_gene: TRBV2
d_gene: TRBD1
abundance: NA
j_gene: TRBJ1-5
CDR3nt: TGTGCCAGCAGTGAATTAGCTAGGGGGCCATATAGCAATCAGCCCCAGCATTTT
CDR3aa: CASSELARGPYSNQPQHF

v_gene: TRBV9
d_gene: NA
abundance: few
j_gene: TRBJ2-7
CDR3nt: TGTGCCAGCAGCCCCGGTTGGGGCGGAGAGCAGTACTTC
CDR3aa: CASSPGWGGEQYF

v_gene: TRBV5-1
d_gene: NA
abundance: NA
j_gene: TRBJ2-5
CDR3nt: TGCGCCAGCAGCTTGACCCAGGCAGAGGGTTCGAAGACCCAGTACTTC
CDR3aa: CASSLTQAEGSKTQYF

v_gene: TRBV5-1
d_gene: NA
abundance: NA
j_gene: TRBJ2-1
CDR3nt: TGCGCCAGCAGCCCGAGTAGCTCCTTGTACCTTTACAATGAGCAGTTCTTC
CDR3aa: CASSPSSSLYLYNEQFF

v_gene: TRBV7-9
d_gene: NA
abundance: NA
j_gene: TRBJ1-4
CDR3nt: TGTGCCAGCAGCCCCTTTGGGAGGGGCGAAAAACTGTTTTTT
CDR3aa: CASSPFGRGEKLFF

v_gene: TRBV30
d_gene: TRBD1
abundance: once
j_gene: TRBJ2-5
CDR3nt: TGTGCCTGGAGTGTTGGACAGGGAGAGACCCAGTACTTC
CDR3aa: CAWSVGQGETQYF

v_gene: TRBV4-1
d_gene: NA
abundance: once
j_gene: TRBJ2-3
CDR3nt: TGCGCCAGCACCGAACGGGAGATCCTCGCAGATACGCAGTATTTT
CDR3aa: CASTEREILADTQYF

v_gene: TRBV5-1
d_gene: NA
abundance: NA
j_gene: TRBJ1-4
CDR3nt: TGCGCCAGCAGCTTGGGCCCTACCCAGGGTTGGAATGAAAAACTGTTTTTT
CDR3aa: CASSLGPTQGWNEKLFF

v_gene: TRBV4-1
d_gene: NA
abundance: NA
j_gene: TRBJ1-2
CDR3nt: TGCGCCAGCAGCCAAGCCCCGGACAAGTATGGCTACACCTTC
CDR3aa: CASSQAPDKYGYTF

v_gene: TRBV6-4
d_gene: NA
abundance: many
j_gene: TRBJ1-1
CDR3nt: TGTGCCACTCAAGGGAGTAGGGTATTGGACACTGAAGCTTTCTTT
CDR3aa: CATQGSRVLDTEAFF

v_gene: TRBV5-1
d_gene: TRBD1
abundance: NA
j_gene: TRBJ1-1
CDR3nt: TGCGCCAGCAGCTTGGGGCGACAGGGGGCGTCCAGAGCTTTCTTT
CDR3aa: CASSLGRQGASRAFF

v_gene: TRBV7-2
d_gene: TRBD2
abundance: NA
j_gene: TRBJ2-1
CDR3nt: TGTGCCAGCAGCTTAGCGGGACTAGGGACCAATGAGCAGTTCTTC
CDR3aa: CASSLAGLGTNEQFF

v_gene: TRBV29-1
d_gene: TRBD1
abundance: once
j_gene: TRBJ1-4
CDR3nt: TGCAGCGTTGCCGGACAGGGATCGGATGAAAAACTGTTTTTT
CDR3aa: CSVAGQGSDEKLFF

v_gene: TRBV6-5
d_gene: TRBD1
abundance: NA
j_gene: TRBJ2-7
CDR3nt: TGTGCCAGCAGTTACTCACAGGGGGCCTTATACGAGCAGTACTTC
CDR3aa: CASSYSQGALYEQYF

v_gene: TRBV11-2
d_gene: TRBD1
abundance: NA
j_gene: TRBJ1-3
CDR3nt: TGTGCCAGCATGGTTACAGGGGGGGACACCATATATTTT
CDR3aa: CASMVTGGDTIYF

v_gene: TRBV6-1
d_gene: NA
abundance: NA
j_gene: TRBJ1-5
CDR3nt: TGTGCCAGCAGTGAAGCTCCCGGTAGCAATCAGCCCCAGCATTTT
CDR3aa: CASSEAPGSNQPQHF

v_gene: TRBV28
d_gene: TRBD1
abundance: NA
j_gene: TRBJ1-2
CDR3nt: TGTGCCAGCAGTTTCGTAGGGGGCGCCTATGGCTACACCTTC
CDR3aa: CASSFVGGAYGYTF

v_gene: TRBV29-1
d_gene: NA
abundance: NA
j_gene: TRBJ1-2
CDR3nt: TGCAGCGTTGAGAATCAGGACTACGGCTACACCTTC
CDR3aa: CSVENQDYGYTF

v_gene: TRBV6-6
d_gene: TRBD2
abundance: NA
j_gene: TRBJ2-2
CDR3nt: TGTGCCAGCAGTTCCCTTTCGGGGGGAAACACCGGGGAGCTGTTTTTT
CDR3aa: CASSSLSGGNTGELFF

v_gene: TRBV18
d_gene: TRBD2
abundance: once
j_gene: TRBJ2-7
CDR3nt: TGTGCCAGCTCACCGGTAGGACTGGGCGGGAGGAGGTACGAGCAGTACTTC
CDR3aa: CASSPVGLGGRRYEQYF

v_gene: TRBV7-9
d_gene: TRBD1
abundance: NA
j_gene: TRBJ2-5
CDR3nt: TGTGCCAGCAGCCTGGGACAGGGCAGCGCGGAGACCCAGTACTTC
CDR3aa: CASSLGQGSAETQYF

v_gene: TRBV7-8
d_gene: TRBD2
abundance: once
j_gene: TRBJ2-5
CDR3nt: TGTGCCAGCAGCCCAGGACTAGAGGAGACCCAGTACTTC
CDR3aa: CASSPGLEETQYF

v_gene: TRBV18
d_gene: NA
abundance: NA
j_gene: TRBJ1-4
CDR3nt: TGTGCCAGCTCGCCCGCGATTGGGGGAGGGAGCGAAAAACTGTTTTTT
CDR3aa: CASSPAIGGGSEKLFF

v_gene: TRBV7-8
d_gene: TRBD2
abundance: NA
j_gene: TRBJ2-5
CDR3nt: TGTGCCAGCAGCACTTTAGCGGGGGTGATGGAGACCCAGTACTTC
CDR3aa: CASSTLAGVMETQYF

v_gene: TRBV11-1
d_gene: NA
abundance: NA
j_gene: TRBJ2-7
CDR3nt: TGTGCCAGCAGCTCAGGCCACGAGCAGTACTTC
CDR3aa: CASSSGHEQYF

v_gene: TRBV7-9
d_gene: NA
abundance: NA
j_gene: TRBJ2-7
CDR3nt: TGTGCCAGCAGCTTTGGAGATACCCAGAAGCTCTTC
CDR3aa: CASSFGDTQKLF

v_gene: TRBV28
d_gene: NA
abundance: few
j_gene: TRBJ1-1
CDR3nt: TGTGCCAGCAGTTTGGGACCCCCTGGAGGGTTCTTT
CDR3aa: CASSLGPPGGFF

v_gene: TRBV7-3
d_gene: TRBD2
abundance: NA
j_gene: TRBJ2-4
CDR3nt: TGTGCCAGCAGCCCGACGGGACAGGGACTAGCGGCAGCCAAAAACATTCAGTACTTC
CDR3aa: CASSPTGQGLAAAKNIQYF

v_gene: TRBV15
d_gene: NA
abundance: NA
j_gene: TRBJ2-3
CDR3nt: TGTGCCACCAGCAGAGAACCCCCGGAGGGATATAGCACAGATACGCAGTATTTT
CDR3aa: CATSREPPEGYSTDTQYF

v_gene: TRBV5-1
d_gene: NA
abundance: NA
j_gene: TRBJ2-7
CDR3nt: TGCGCCAGCAGCCATAACAGGGACACCTACGAGCAGTACTTC
CDR3aa: CASSHNRDTYEQYF

v_gene: TRBV30
d_gene: TRBD2
abundance: NA
j_gene: TRBJ2-7
CDR3nt: TGTGCCTGGAGTGTCGGACTAGCGTTAGGCGAGCAGTACTTC
CDR3aa: CAWSVGLALGEQYF

v_gene: TRBV4-3
d_gene: NA
abundance: NA
j_gene: TRBJ2-5
CDR3nt: TGCGCCAGCAGCCAAGTAGAAGGAGGGGAGACCCAGTACTTC
CDR3aa: CASSQVEGGETQYF

v_gene: TRBV14
d_gene: TRBD1
abundance: NA
j_gene: TRBJ2-7
CDR3nt: TGTGCCAGCAGCCAAATTCCGGGACAGGGGGCAAGAGAGCAGTACTTC
CDR3aa: CASSQIPGQGAREQYF

v_gene: TRBV11-2
d_gene: NA
abundance: NA
j_gene: TRBJ2-1
CDR3nt: TGTGCCAGCAGCCCCGGGACAATCAGTGAGCAGTTCTTC
CDR3aa: CASSPGTISEQFF

v_gene: TRBV5-6
d_gene: TRBD2
abundance: NA
j_gene: TRBJ2-1
CDR3nt: TGTGCCAGCAGCTTGTGGTCTAGCGGGAGATGGGGCAATGAGCAGTTCTTC
CDR3aa: CASSLWSSGRWGNEQFF

v_gene: TRBV28
d_gene: NA
abundance: NA
j_gene: TRBJ1-1
CDR3nt: TGTGCCAGCAGTTTTCCACAGGAGGGAACTGAAGCTTTCTTT
CDR3aa: CASSFPQEGTEAFF

v_gene: TRBV5-1
d_gene: TRBD1
abundance: NA
j_gene: TRBJ1-1
CDR3nt: TGCGCCAGCAGCGGACAGGGCTTAGGGTACGGCACTGAAGCTTTCTTT
CDR3aa: CASSGQGLGYGTEAFF

v_gene: TRBV15
d_gene: TRBD1
abundance: once
j_gene: TRBJ1-3
CDR3nt: TGTGCCACCAGCAGATCGTCACAGGGGGCTGATGGAAACACCATATATTTT
CDR3aa: CATSRSSQGADGNTIYF

v_gene: TRBV7-3
d_gene: NA
abundance: NA
j_gene: TRBJ2-6
CDR3nt: TGTGCCAGCAGCTTTCACCTCGGTGGGAGGCCCCCCGCTGGGGCCAACGTCCTGACTTTC
CDR3aa: CASSFHLGGRPPAGANVLTF

v_gene: TRBV19
d_gene: NA
abundance: NA
j_gene: TRBJ1-1
CDR3nt: TGTGCCAGTAGTATTAATGGAGGGGGGGACACTGAAGCTTTCTTT
CDR3aa: CASSINGGGDTEAFF

v_gene: TRBV6-5
d_gene: NA
abundance: NA
j_gene: TRBJ1-4
CDR3nt: TGTGCCAGCAGTTACTTAGGGGAAGAAAAACTGTTTTTT
CDR3aa: CASSYLGEEKLFF

v_gene: TRBV30
d_gene: NA
abundance: NA
j_gene: TRBJ1-5
CDR3nt: TGTGCCTGGAGTGGACAGGTCGGCAATCAGCCCCAGCATTTT
CDR3aa: CAWSGQVGNQPQHF

v_gene: TRBV27
d_gene: TRBD2
abundance: few
j_gene: TRBJ2-7
CDR3nt: TGTGCCAGCGCATGGAGCGGGAGGCGGAACGAGCAGTACTTC
CDR3aa: CASAWSGRRNEQYF

v_gene: TRBV29-1
d_gene: NA
abundance: NA
j_gene: TRBJ1-1
CDR3nt: TGCAGCGTTGAACAGTCGAACACTGAAGCTTTCTTT
CDR3aa: CSVEQSNTEAFF

v_gene: TRBV4-3
d_gene: TRBD1
abundance: NA
j_gene: TRBJ1-4
CDR3nt: TGCGCCAGCAGCCGGGAAAACAGGGGGCTTAATGAAAAACTGTTTTTT
CDR3aa: CASSRENRGLNEKLFF

v_gene: TRBV6-4
d_gene: NA
abundance: NA
j_gene: TRBJ2-1
CDR3nt: TGTGCCAGCAAAGTAACAGGGAACCCCTACAATGAGCAGTTCTTC
CDR3aa: CASKVTGNPYNEQFF

v_gene: TRBV9
d_gene: NA
abundance: NA
j_gene: TRBJ2-1
CDR3nt: TGTGCCAGCAGCGGGACGGCAGGGTCAGGGGAGCAGTTCTTC
CDR3aa: CASSGTAGSGEQFF

v_gene: TRBV19
d_gene: TRBD1
abundance: NA
j_gene: TRBJ1-5
CDR3nt: TGTGCCAGTAGTATTCCGGACAGGTCCACTCAGCCCCAGCATTTT
CDR3aa: CASSIPDRSTQPQHF

v_gene: TRBV5-1
d_gene: TRBD2
abundance: NA
j_gene: TRBJ2-3
CDR3nt: TGCGCCAGCAGCCTTCTAGCGGGGCACACAGATACGCAGTATTTT
CDR3aa: CASSLLAGHTDTQYF